This T cell receptor beta chain was obtained from a study of T cell responses to AZD1222 COVID-19 vaccine. Findings and caveats of the study: At study baseline, merely more than 5 AZD1222 recipients were seropositive.

As concerns this clone: No antigen is known for it.

Profiled with immunoSEQ multiplex PCR; TCRdb holds only in-frame clones, not every one. The table records some 110,000 clones, about 90% of them present only once. The material sequenced was peripheral blood, taken on day 0 of AZD1222 vaccination. The clonotype was recovered from an adult in good health.

This chain's CDR3 is CASSYSNAGNTEAFF. In nucleotides, the CDR3 is TGTGCCAGCAGTTACTCGAATGCAGGGAACACTGAAGCTTTCTTT. J is TRBJ1-1 and V is TRBV6-5, with D hard to call. This CDR3 comprises 15 residues. Germline V gives CDR1 MNHEY, CDR2 SVGAGI. V shed 0 bases and J shed 1 base, with 9 bases lying between them.